This TCR beta chain was captured by sequencing in a study of T cell responses to AZD1222 COVID-19 vaccine. Across the whole study: Analyses pooled second doses at about 4 or about 12 weeks. Study conclusions and caveats: Repertoires were collected only later (after the peak T cell response had occurred). Unmutated variant regions are reportedly the target of nearly half of TCRs that are spike-specific.

This CDR3 has 13 amino acids. Trimming shortened V by 1 base and J by 6 bases, and 9 bases separated the two germline ends. Per germline, CDR1 LGHDT and CDR2 YNNKEL (reference sequence). For this clone: Its cognate antigen is unknown.

Profiled with immunoSEQ multiplex PCR; TCRdb holds only in-frame clones, not every one. Of about 44,000 clones detected, over 70% appear once; the ten largest clones hold less than 5%. The receptor was derived from an adult in good health. The chain carries TRBV3-1 (or the pseudogene TRBV3-2) and TRBJ1-1; D is ambiguous. Material: peripheral blood, obtained on day 0 of AZD1222 vaccination. The CDR3 region has the DNA TGTGCCAGCAGCCAAGGAGTCGAAGCTGAAGCTTTCTTT. Translation: CASSQGVEAEAFF.